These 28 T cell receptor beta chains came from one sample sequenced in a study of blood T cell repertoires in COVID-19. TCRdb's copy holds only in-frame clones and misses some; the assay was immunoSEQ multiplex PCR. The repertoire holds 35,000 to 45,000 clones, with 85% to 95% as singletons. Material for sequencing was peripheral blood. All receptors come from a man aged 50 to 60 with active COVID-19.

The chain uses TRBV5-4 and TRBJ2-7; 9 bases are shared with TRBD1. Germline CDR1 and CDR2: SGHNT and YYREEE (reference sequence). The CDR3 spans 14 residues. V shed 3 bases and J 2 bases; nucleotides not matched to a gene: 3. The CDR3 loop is CASSSRTGAYEQYF. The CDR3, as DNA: TGTGCCAGCAGCTCCCGGACAGGGGCCTACGAGCAGTACTTC.

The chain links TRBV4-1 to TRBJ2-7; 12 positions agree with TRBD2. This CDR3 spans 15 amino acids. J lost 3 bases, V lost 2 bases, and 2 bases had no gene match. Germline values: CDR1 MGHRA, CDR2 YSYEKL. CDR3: CASSQPGLAGYEQYF. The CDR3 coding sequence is TGCGCCAGCAGCCAACCGGGACTAGCGGGCTACGAGCAGTACTTC.

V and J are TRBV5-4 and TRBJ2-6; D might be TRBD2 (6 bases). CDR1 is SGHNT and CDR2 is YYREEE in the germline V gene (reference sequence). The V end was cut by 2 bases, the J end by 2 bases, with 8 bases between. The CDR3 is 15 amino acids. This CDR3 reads CASSFGGAGANVLTF. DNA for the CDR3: TGTGCCAGCAGCTTTGGAGGGGCTGGGGCCAACGTCCTGACTTTC.

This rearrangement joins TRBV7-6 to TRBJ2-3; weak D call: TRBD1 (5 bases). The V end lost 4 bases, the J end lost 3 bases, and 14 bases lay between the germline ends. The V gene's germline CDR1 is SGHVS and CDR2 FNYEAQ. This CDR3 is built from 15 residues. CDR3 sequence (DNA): TGTGCCAGCAGCTCCTATCAGGGTGGAACAGATACGCAGTATTTT. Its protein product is CASSSYQGGTDTQYF.

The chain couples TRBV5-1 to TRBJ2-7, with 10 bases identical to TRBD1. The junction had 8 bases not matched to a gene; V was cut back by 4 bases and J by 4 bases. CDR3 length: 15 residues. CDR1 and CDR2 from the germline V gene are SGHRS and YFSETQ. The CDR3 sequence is CASSGGDRGLYEQYF. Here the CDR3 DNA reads TGCGCCAGCAGCGGGGGAGACAGGGGGCTGTACGAGCAGTACTTC.

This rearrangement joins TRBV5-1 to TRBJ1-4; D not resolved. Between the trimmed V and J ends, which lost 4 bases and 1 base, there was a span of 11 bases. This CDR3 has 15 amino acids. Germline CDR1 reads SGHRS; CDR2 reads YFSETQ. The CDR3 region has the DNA TGCGCCAGCAGCCCCCGCCCGGGAACTAATGAAAAACTGTTTTTT. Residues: CASSPRPGTNEKLFF.

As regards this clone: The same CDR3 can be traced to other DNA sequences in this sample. The CDR3 DNA reads TGTGCCAGCTCACCGGGACAGAACACTGAAGCTTTCTTT. This sequence encodes CASSPGQNTEAFF. This chain links TRBV18 with TRBJ1-1; perhaps TRBD1 as D (6 bases). The CDR3 length is 13 residues. Per germline, CDR1 KGHSH and CDR2 LQKENI. V was pared by 3 bases and J by 1 base, with 6 bases between. The whole variable domain, remainder taken from reference TRBV18 and TRBJ1-1, is NAGVMQNPRHLVRRRGQEARLRCSPMKGHSHVYWYRQLPEEGLKFMVYLQKENIIDESGMPKERFSAEFPKEGPSILRIQQVVRGDSAAYFCASSPGQNTEAFFGQGTRLTVV.

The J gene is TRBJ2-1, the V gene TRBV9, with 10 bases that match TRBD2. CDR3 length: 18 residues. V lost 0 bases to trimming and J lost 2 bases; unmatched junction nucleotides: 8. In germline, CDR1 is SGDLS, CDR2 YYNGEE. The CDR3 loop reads CASSVADRTSGTYNEQFF. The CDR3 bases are TGTGCCAGCAGCGTAGCCGACAGGACTAGCGGAACCTACAATGAGCAGTTCTTC.

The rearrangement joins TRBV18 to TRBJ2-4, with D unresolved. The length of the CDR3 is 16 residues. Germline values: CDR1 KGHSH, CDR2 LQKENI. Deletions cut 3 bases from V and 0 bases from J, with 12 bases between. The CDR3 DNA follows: TGTGCCAGCTCACCTATGTCCACTATAGCCAAAAACATTCAGTACTTC. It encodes CASSPMSTIAKNIQYF. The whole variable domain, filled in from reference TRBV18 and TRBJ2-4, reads NAGVMQNPRHLVRRRGQEARLRCSPMKGHSHVYWYRQLPEEGLKFMVYLQKENIIDESGMPKERFSAEFPKEGPSILRIQQVVRGDSAAYFCASSPMSTIAKNIQYFGAGTRLSVL.

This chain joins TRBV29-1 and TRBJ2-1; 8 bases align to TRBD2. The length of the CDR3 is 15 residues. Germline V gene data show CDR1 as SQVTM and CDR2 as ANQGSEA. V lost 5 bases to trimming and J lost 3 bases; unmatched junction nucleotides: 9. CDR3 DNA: TGCAGCGTTCAGGGGCGGGGGGTCCACTACAATGAGCAGTTCTTC. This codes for CSVQGRGVHYNEQFF.

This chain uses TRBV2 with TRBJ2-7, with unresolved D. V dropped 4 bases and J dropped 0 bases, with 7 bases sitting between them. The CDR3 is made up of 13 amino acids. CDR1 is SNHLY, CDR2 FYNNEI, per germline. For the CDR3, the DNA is TGTGCCAGCAGTGCTGAGCCCTCCTACGAGCAGTACTTC. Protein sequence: CASSAEPSYEQYF.

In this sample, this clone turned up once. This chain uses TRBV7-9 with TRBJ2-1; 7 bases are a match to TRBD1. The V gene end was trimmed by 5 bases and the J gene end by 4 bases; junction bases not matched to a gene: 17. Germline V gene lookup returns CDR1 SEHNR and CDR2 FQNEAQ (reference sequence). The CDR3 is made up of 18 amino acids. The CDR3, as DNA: TGTGCCAGCAGCCTTTGGCTACCCTACAGGGGAGAATACAATGAGCAGTTCTTC. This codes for CASSLWLPYRGEYNEQFF.

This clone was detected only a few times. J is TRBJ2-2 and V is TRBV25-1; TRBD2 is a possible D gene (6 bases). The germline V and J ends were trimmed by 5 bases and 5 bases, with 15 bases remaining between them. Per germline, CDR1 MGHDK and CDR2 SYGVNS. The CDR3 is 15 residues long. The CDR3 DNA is TGTGCCAGCAGTTCCCCGGGAGCGAGAACCGGGGAGCTGTTTTTT. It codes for CASSSPGARTGELFF.

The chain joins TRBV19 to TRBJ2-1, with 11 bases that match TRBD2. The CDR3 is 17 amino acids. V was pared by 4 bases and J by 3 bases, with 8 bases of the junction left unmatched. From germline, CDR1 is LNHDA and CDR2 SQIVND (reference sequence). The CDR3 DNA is TGTGCCAGTAGTACGGGCCAGCTAGCGGGAGGCTACAATGAGCAGTTCTTC. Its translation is CASSTGQLAGGYNEQFF.

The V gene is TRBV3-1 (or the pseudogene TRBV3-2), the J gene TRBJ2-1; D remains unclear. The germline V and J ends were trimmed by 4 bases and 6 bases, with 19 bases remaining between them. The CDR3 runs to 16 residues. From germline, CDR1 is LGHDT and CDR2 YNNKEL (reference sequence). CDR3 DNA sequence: TGTGCCAGCAGCCTACACACCTCTCGCGGCTCCAATGAGCAGTTCTTC. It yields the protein CASSLHTSRGSNEQFF.

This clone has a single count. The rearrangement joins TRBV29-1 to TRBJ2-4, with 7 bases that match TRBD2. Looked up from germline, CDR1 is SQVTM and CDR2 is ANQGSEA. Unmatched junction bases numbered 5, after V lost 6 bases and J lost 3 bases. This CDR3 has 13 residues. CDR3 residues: CSVTGLSKNIQYF. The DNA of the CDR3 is TGCAGCGTCACGGGACTAAGCAAAAACATTCAGTACTTC.

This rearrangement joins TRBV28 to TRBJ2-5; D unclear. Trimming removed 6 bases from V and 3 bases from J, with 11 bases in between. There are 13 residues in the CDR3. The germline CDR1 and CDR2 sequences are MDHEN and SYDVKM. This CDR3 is CASSLPVKETQYF. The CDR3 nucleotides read TGTGCCAGCAGCCTCCCAGTCAAAGAGACCCAGTACTTC.

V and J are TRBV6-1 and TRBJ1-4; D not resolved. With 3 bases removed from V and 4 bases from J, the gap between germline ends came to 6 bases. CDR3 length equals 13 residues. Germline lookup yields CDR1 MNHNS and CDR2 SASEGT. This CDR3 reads CASSDFSNEKLFF. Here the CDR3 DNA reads TGTGCCAGCAGTGATTTTAGTAATGAAAAACTGTTTTTT.

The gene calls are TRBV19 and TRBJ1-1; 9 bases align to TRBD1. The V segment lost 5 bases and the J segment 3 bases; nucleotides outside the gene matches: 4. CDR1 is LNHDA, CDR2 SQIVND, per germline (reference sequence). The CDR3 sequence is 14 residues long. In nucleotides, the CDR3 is TGTGCCAGTAGTTACAGGGGGCTGGACACTGAAGCTTTCTTT. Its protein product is CASSYRGLDTEAFF.

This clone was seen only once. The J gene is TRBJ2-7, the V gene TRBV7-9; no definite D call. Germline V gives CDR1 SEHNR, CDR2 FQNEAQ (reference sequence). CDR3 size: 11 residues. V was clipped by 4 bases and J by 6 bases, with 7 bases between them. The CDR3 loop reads CASSSEAEQYF. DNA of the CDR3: TGTGCCAGCAGCTCCGAGGCCGAGCAGTACTTC.

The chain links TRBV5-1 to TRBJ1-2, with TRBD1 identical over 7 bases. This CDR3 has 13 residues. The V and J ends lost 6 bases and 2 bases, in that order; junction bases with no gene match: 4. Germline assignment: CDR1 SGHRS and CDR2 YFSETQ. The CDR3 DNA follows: TGCGCCAGCACCAGGGGACAGAACTATGGCTACACCTTC. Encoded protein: CASTRGQNYGYTF. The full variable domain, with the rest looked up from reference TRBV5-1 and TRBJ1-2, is KAGVTQTPRYLIKTRGQQVTLSCSPISGHRSVSWYQQTPGQGLQFLFEYFSETQRNKGNFPGRFSGRQFSNSRSEMNVSTLELGDSALYLCASTRGQNYGYTFGSGTRLTVV.

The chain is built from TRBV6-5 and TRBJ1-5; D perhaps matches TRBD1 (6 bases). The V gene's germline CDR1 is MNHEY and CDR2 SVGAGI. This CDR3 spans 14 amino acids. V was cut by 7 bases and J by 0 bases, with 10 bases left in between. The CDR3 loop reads CASNTGNSNQPQHF. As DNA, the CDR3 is TGTGCCAGCAACACAGGGAATAGCAATCAGCCCCAGCATTTT.

Here the CDR3 DNA reads TGTGCCAGCAGTTCGGGACAGGGGCTCCACTATGGCTACACCTTC. Protein product: CASSSGQGLHYGYTF. V usage is TRBV28 and J usage is TRBJ1-2, with 10 bases aligning to TRBD1. CDR3 length: 15 residues. Trimming cost V 4 bases and J 3 bases; bases outside gene matches: 5. Germline V gives CDR1 MDHEN, CDR2 SYDVKM.

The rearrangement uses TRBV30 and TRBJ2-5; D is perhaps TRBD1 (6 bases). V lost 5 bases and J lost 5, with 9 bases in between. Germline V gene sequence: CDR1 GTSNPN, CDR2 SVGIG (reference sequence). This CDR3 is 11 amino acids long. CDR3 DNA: TGTGCCTGGGTGCAGGGGGAGACCCAGTACTTC. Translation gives CAWVQGETQYF. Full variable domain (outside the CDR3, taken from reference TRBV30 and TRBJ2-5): SQTIHQWPATLVQPVGSPLSLECTVEGTSNPNLYWYRQAAGRGLQLLFYSVGIGQISSEVPQNLSASRPQDRQFILSSKKLLLSDSGFYLCAWVQGETQYFGPGTRLLVL.

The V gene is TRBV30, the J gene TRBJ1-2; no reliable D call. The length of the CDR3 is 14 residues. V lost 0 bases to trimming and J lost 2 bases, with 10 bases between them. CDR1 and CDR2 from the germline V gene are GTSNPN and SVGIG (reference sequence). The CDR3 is CAWSVLGRNYGYTF. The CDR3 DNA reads TGTGCCTGGAGTGTACTGGGCAGGAACTATGGCTACACCTTC.

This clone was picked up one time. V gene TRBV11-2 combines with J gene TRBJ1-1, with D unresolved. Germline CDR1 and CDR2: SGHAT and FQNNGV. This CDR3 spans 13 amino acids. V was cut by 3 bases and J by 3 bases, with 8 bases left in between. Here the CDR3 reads CASSLRVDTEAFF. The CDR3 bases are TGTGCCAGCAGCTTGAGGGTGGACACTGAAGCTTTCTTT.

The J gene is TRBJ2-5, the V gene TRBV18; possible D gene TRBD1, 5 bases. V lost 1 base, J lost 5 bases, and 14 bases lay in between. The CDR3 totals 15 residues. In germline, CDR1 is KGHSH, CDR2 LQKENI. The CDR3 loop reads CASSPLSGIWETQYF. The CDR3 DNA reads TGTGCCAGCTCACCACTGTCAGGGATATGGGAGACCCAGTACTTC.

The CDR3 protein is CASSPSLSRDDIQYF. In DNA, the CDR3 is TGTGCCAGCTCACCATCCCTGTCCAGGGATGATATTCAGTACTTC. The chain employs TRBV18 and TRBJ2-4; tentatively, D is TRBD1 (5 bases). The CDR3 has 15 residues. CDR1 is KGHSH, CDR2 LQKENI, per germline. The V gene lost 2 bases and the J gene lost 10 bases, with 18 bases spanning the gap.